The sequence of this TCR beta chain was determined in a study of cytomegalovirus exposure and HLA in healthy donors. Study overall: The platform used for the 110 or so validation repertoires matched that of the 500 to 850 first-cohort repertoires, a later analysis reported.

Germline CDR1 is MNHNS and CDR2 is SASEGT. V was cut by 10 bases and J by 7 bases, with 17 bases left in between. This CDR3 contains 14 residues. The study drew the donors from its approximately 110-subject validation cohort, separate from the roughly 710-subject first cohort. Of note for this clone: The antigen remains unidentified.

Notes on the study in general: TCR beta chains numbering more than 150 were designated cytomegalovirus-associated. Generally TCR sequences proved uncommon, though certain public TCRs appeared in numerous donors.

Clones were sequenced by immunoSEQ multiplex PCR, and TCRdb holds only the in-frame ones, with some missing. The table records around 95,000 clones, 85% of them present only once. The sequence was collected from a young man in good health and CMV-seropositive. This chain connects TRBV6-1 to TRBJ2-6; a weak D match, TRBD2 (5 bases). The sample was PBMCs. CDR3 sequence reads: CATRARVLANVLTF. The DNA of the CDR3 is TGTGCCACCAGAGCGCGGGTTTTAGCCAACGTCCTGACTTTC.